The entry below describes one T cell receptor beta chain. The target antigen is unknown. The PCR had 60 Vbeta and 13 Jbeta primers. Clones were sequenced by immunoSEQ multiplex PCR, and TCRdb holds only the in-frame ones, with some missing. The sample consists of some 180,000 clones, about 81% of them appearing once. It was healthy bone marrow donors who served as donors. V shed 0 bases and J 2 bases; nucleotides not matched to a gene: 9. CDR3 length: 17 amino acids. Per the germline V gene, CDR1 is SGHDT and CDR2 is YYEEEE. The sample originates from a study of cytomegalovirus exposure and HLA in healthy donors. Across the whole study: Sequencing of 180 million or so T cells in an earlier analysis found some 100 million unique TCR beta sequences.

Study findings and constraints: Rare TCR sequences predominated, though certain public TCRs were found in many donors. Earlier results showed most TCR beta V segments being productive about 90% or about 30% of the time.

Material: PBMCs. The gene calls are TRBV5-6 and TRBJ2-7, with TRBD1 matching over 9 bases. The receptor's source is a man in his forties in good health and CMV-seronegative. CDR3 in amino acids: CASSLVSKGTGTYEQYF. The CDR3, as DNA: TGTGCCAGCAGCTTGGTCAGTAAGGGGACAGGGACCTACGAGCAGTACTTC.